The sequence of this T cell receptor (beta chain) was determined in a study of blood T cells in healthy people across ages. Study-level points and caveats: Aged donors had fewer naive CD4+ cells and lower diversity than long-lived donors. Measured against age, TCR beta diversity per million T cells decreased in a roughly linear manner.

A note on this clonotype: The antigen is undetermined.

The authors ran a second PCR of roughly 6 to 12 cycles using a sample-barcoded 5' primer and a J-beta primer mix. TCRdb re-called the 5' RACE reads with MiXCR, one entry per CDR3 protein. In the table there are approximately 400,000 distinct CDR3 sequences, approximately 47% of which are singletons. PBMCs numbering at least 6.5 million were isolated per sample. CDR3 length: 13 amino acids. V lost 1 base and J lost 9, with 10 bases in between. Germline lookup yields CDR1 SEHNR and CDR2 FQNEAQ (reference sequence). The V and J genes are TRBV7-9 and TRBJ2-1; tentative D call: TRBD2 (6 bases). The material sequenced was blood. The TCR comes from a man between 60 and 75 years old in good health. The CDR3 reads CASSLDRGFEQFF. Written as DNA, the CDR3 is TGTGCCAGCAGCTTAGACCGGGGGTTTGAGCAGTTCTTC.